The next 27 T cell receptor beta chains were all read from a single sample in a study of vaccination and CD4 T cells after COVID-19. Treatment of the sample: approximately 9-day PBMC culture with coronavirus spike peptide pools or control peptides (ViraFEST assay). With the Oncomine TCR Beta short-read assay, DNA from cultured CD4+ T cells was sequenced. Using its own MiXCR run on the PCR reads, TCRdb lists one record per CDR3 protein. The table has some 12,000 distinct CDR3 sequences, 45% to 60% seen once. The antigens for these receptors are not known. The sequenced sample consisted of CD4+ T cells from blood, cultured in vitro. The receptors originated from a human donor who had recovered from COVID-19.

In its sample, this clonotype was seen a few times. CDR3 DNA sequence: TGTGCCAGCAGTTACTCGTCCCCGGGACTAGCAGGGGAGACCCAGTACTTC. As protein: CASSYSSPGLAGETQYF. The chain employs TRBV6-5 and TRBJ2-5, with TRBD2 matching 9 bases. The V gene's germline CDR1 is MNHEY and CDR2 SVGAGI. CDR3 length: 17 residues. Trimming at V came to 0 bases and at J to 5 bases, leaving 10 bases not matched to a gene.

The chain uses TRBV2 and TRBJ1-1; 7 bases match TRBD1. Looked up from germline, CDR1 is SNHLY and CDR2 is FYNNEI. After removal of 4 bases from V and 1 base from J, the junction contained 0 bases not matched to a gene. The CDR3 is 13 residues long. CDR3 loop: CASSGQGNTEAFF. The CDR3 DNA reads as TGTGCCAGCAGTGGACAGGGGAACACTGAAGCTTTCTTT.

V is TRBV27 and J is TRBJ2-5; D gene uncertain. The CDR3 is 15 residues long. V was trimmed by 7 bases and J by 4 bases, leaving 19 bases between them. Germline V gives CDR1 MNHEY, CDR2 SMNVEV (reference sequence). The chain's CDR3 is CASTHVGDLRETQYF. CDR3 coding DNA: TGTGCCAGCACGCATGTTGGAGACCTCAGAGAGACCCAGTACTTC.

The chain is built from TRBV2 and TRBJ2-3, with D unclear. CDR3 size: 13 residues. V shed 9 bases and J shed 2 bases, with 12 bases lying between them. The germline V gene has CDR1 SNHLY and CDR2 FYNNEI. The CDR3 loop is CASDPGDTDTQYF. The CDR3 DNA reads TGTGCCAGTGACCCTGGCGACACAGATACGCAGTATTTT. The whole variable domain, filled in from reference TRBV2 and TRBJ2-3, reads EPEVTQTPSHQVTQMGQEVILRCVPISNHLYFYWYRQILGQKVEFLVSFYNNEISEKSEIFDDQFSVERPDGSNFTLKIRSTKLEDSAMYFCASDPGDTDTQYFGPGTRLTVL.

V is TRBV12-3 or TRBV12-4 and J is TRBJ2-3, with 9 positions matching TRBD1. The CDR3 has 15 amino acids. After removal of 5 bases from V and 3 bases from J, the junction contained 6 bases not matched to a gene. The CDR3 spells CASSHYRGQTDTQYF. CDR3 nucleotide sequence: TGTGCCAGCAGTCACTACAGGGGGCAGACAGATACGCAGTATTTT.

The CDR3 loop is CATSREKGAKGTEAFF. Written as DNA, the CDR3 is TGTGCCACCAGCAGAGAAAAGGGGGCTAAGGGCACTGAAGCTTTCTTT. The V gene is TRBV15, the J gene TRBJ1-1; 7 nucleotides match TRBD1. V was clipped by 0 bases and J by 4 bases; unmatched bases: 8. The length of the CDR3 is 16 residues. Germline lookup yields CDR1 LNHNV and CDR2 YYDKDF (reference sequence).

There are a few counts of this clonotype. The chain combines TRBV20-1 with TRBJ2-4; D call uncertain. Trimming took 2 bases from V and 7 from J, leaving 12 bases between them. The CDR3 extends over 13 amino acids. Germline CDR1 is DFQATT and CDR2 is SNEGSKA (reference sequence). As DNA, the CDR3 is TGCAGTGCTAGATTTGAAGACCAGAACATTCAGTACTTC. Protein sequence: CSARFEDQNIQYF.

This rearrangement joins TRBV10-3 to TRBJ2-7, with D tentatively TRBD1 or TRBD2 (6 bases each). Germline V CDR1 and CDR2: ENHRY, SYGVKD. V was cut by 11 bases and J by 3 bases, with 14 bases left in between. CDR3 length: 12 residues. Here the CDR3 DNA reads TGTGCCGCTGGGGGGCTTGGCTACGAGCAGTACTTC. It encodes CAAGGLGYEQYF.

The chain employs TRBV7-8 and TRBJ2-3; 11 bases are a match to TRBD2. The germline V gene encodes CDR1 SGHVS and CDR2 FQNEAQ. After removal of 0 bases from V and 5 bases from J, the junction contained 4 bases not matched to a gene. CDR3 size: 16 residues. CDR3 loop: CASSLASGLAGDTQYF. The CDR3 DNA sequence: TGTGCCAGCAGCTTAGCCTCTGGACTAGCGGGAGATACGCAGTATTTT.

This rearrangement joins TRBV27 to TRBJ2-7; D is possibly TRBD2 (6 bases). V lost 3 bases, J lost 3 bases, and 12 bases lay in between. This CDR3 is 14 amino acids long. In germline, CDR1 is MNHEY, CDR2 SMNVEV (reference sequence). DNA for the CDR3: TGTGCCAGCAGTTTTCGGGACGGGAGCTACGAGCAGTACTTC. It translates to CASSFRDGSYEQYF.

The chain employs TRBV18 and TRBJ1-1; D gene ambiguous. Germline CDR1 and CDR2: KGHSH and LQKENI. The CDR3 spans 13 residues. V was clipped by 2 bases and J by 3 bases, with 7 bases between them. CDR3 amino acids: CASSPAGDTEAFF. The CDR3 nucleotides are TGTGCCAGCTCACCAGCGGGAGACACTGAAGCTTTCTTT.

The CDR3 nucleotides are TGTGCCAGTAGAGGGGACAGCTATAGCAATCAGCCCCAGCATTTT. This translates into CASRGDSYSNQPQHF. V is TRBV19 and J is TRBJ1-5; 7 bases are shared with TRBD1. The CDR3 is made up of 15 amino acids. Germline values: CDR1 LNHDA, CDR2 SQIVND (reference sequence). Unmatched junction bases numbered 5, after V lost 6 bases and J lost 0 bases.

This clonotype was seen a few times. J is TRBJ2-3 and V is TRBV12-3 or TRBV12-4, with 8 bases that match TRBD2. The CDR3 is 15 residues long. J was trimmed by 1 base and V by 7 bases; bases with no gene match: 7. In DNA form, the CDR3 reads TGTGCCAGCACTCTCCTACTAGCGGGCACAGATACGCAGTATTTT. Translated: CASTLLLAGTDTQYF.

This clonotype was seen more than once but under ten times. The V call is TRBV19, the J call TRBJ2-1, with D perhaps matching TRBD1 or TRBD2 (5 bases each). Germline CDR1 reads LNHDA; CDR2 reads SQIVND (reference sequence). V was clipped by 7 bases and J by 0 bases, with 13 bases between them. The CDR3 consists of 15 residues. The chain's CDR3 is CASTRDHSSYNEQFF. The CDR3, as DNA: TGTGCCAGTACCCGGGACCATAGCTCCTACAATGAGCAGTTCTTC. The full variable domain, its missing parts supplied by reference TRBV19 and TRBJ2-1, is DGGITQSPKYLFRKEGQNVTLSCEQNLNHDAMYWYRQDPGQGLRLIYYSQIVNDFQKGDIAEGYSVSREKKESFPLTVTSAQKNPTAFYLCASTRDHSSYNEQFFGPGTRLTVL.

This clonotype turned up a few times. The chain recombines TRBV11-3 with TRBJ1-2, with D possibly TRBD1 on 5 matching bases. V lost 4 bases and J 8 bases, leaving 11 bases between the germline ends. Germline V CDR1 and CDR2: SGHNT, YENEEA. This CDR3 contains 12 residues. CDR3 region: CASSSGGGGYTF. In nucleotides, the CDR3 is TGTGCCAGCAGCTCCGGGGGTGGAGGCTACACCTTC.

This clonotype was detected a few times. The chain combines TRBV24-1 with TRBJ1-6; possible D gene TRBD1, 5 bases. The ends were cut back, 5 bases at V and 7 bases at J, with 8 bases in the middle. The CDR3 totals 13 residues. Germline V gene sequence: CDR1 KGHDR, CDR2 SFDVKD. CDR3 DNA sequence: TGTGCCACCAGTGTCAAGGGGAATTCACCCCTCCACTTT. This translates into CATSVKGNSPLHF.

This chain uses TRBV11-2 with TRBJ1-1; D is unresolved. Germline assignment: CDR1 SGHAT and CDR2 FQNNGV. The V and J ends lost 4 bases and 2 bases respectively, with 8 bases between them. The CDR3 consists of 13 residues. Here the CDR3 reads CASSWAVNTEAFF. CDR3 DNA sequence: TGTGCCAGCAGCTGGGCAGTCAACACTGAAGCTTTCTTT.

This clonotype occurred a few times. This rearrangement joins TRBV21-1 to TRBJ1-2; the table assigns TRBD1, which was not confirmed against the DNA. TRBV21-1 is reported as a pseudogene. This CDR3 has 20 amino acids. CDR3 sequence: CASTSSDRKRQDRDNYGYTF. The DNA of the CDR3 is TGTGCCAGCACCAGTAGCGACCGGAAGAGACAGGACCGCGACAACTATGGCTACACCTTC.

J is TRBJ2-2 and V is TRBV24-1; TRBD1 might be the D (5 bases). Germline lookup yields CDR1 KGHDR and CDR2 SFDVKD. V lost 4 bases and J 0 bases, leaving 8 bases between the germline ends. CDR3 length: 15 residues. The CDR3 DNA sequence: TGTGCCACCAGTGACGACAGAGCGAACACCGGGGAGCTGTTTTTT. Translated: CATSDDRANTGELFF.

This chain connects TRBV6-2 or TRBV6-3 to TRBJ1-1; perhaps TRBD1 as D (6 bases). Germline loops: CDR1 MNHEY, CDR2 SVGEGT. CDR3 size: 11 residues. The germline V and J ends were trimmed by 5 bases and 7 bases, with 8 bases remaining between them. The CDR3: CASSRQDEAFF. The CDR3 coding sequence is TGTGCCAGCAGTCGACAGGATGAAGCTTTCTTT.

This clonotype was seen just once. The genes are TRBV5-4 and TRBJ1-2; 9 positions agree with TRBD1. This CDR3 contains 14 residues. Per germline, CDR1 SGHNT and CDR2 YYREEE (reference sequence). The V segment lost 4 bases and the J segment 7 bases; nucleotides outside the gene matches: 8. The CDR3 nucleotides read TGTGCCAGCAGCACACGGACAGGGGCCGTTGGCTACACCTTC. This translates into CASSTRTGAVGYTF.

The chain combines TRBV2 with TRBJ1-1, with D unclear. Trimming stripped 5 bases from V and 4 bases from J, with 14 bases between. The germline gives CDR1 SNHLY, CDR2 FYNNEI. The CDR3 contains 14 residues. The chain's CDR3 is CASSQNPVGTEAFF. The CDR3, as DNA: TGTGCCAGCAGTCAAAATCCCGTGGGCACTGAAGCTTTCTTT.

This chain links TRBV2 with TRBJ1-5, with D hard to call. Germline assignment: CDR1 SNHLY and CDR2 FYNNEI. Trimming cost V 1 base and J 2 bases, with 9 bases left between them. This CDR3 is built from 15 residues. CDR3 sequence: CASSEEGRGNQPQHF. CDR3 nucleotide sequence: TGTGCCAGCAGTGAAGAAGGTAGGGGCAATCAGCCCCAGCATTTT.

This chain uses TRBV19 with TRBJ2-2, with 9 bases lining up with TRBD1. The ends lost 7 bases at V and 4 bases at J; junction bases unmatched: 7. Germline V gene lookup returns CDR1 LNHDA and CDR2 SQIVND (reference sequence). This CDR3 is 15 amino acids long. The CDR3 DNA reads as TGTGCCAGTATCGGTCGGGGACAGGGCACCGGGGAGCTGTTTTTT. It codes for CASIGRGQGTGELFF. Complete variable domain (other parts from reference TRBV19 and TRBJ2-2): DGGITQSPKYLFRKEGQNVTLSCEQNLNHDAMYWYRQDPGQGLRLIYYSQIVNDFQKGDIAEGYSVSREKKESFPLTVTSAQKNPTAFYLCASIGRGQGTGELFFGEGSRLTVL.

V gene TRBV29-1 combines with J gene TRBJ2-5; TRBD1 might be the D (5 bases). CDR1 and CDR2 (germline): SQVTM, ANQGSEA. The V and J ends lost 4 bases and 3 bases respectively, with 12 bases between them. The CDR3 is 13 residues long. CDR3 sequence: CSVGRGMEETQYF. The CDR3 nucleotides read TGCAGCGTTGGTAGGGGAATGGAAGAGACCCAGTACTTC.

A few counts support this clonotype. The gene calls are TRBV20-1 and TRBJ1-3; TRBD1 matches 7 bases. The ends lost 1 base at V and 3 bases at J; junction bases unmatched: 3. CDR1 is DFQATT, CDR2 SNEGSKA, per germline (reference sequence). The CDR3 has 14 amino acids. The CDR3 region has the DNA TGCAGTGCTAGAGGGGACAGCATTGGAAACACCATATATTTT. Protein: CSARGDSIGNTIYF.

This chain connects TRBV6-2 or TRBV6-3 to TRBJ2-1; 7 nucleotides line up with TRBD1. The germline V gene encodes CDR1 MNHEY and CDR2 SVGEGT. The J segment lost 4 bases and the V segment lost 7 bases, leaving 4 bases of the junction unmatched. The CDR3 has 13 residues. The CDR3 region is CASTKDRYNEQFF. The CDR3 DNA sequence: TGTGCCAGCACAAAGGACAGGTACAATGAGCAGTTCTTC.